This T cell receptor beta chain originates from a study of radiotherapy plus CTLA-4 blockade in lung cancer listed by TCRdb under 2018. Turning to the overall study: Among enrolled patients, around 20% had an objective response and approximately 30% reached disease control. Beyond this particular receptor, the publication reports: After treatment with radiotherapy and ipilimumab, TCR clones that originated in tumors expanded in peripheral blood. The strongest predictors of response were reported to be early dynamic shifts in blood T cell clones along with a rise in serum interferon-beta following radiation.

Libraries were prepared through the immunoSEQ multiplex PCR assay. Held by TCRdb, this immuneACCESS table contains in-frame sequences only and omits some clones. Under half of the omission traces to an unresolved V gene where checked; the cause of the rest is unknown. This sample is represented by about 45,000 clones; 63% of them were singletons. The ten largest clones add up to 15% to 20% of the sample. Measured from the cysteine to the phenylalanine, the CDR3 is 15 residues long. Only the CDR3 region is kept as DNA, spanning 45 bases read in frame from base 1. V trim: 0 bases; J trim: 2 bases; unmatched bases: 2. CDR1 and CDR2 were assigned from the germline V gene as SGHRS and YFSETQ. This clone was observed a handful of times. Its antigen specificity is not known. This could be a read error, since a much larger clone is one nucleotide away. Focal radiation therapy combined with CTLA-4 blockade (ipilimumab) was tested in patients with chemo-refractory metastatic non-small-cell lung cancer.

The sequence was collected from a human donor with non-small cell lung cancer who had a partial response to radiotherapy plus ipilimumab. The sample in question was peripheral blood, obtained from a patient treated with radiotherapy plus ipilimumab. This receptor chain uses TRBV5-1 and TRBJ2-5, with 9 bases aligning to TRBD2. The CDR3 protein is CASSLVLAGQETQYF. At the DNA level, the sequence is TGCGCCAGCAGCTTGGTGCTAGCGGGACAAGAGACCCAGTACTTC.